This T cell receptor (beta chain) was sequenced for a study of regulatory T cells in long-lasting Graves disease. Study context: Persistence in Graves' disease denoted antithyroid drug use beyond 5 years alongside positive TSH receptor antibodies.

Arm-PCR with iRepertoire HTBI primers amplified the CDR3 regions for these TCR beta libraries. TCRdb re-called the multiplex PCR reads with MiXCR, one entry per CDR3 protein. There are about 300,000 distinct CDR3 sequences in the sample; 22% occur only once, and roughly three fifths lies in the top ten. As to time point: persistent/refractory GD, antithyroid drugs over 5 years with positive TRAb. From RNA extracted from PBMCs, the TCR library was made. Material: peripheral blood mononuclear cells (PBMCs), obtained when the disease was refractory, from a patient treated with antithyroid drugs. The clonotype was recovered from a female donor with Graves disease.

CDR3: CASSPPGTNEKLFF. CDR3 in DNA: TGTGCCAGCTCACCGCCAGGCACTAATGAAAAACTGTTTTTT. This chain joins TRBV18 and TRBJ1-4; D gene ambiguous. The V gene lost 3 bases and the J gene lost 2 bases, with 7 bases spanning the gap. There are 14 residues in the CDR3. CDR1 is KGHSH and CDR2 is LQKENI in the germline V gene.